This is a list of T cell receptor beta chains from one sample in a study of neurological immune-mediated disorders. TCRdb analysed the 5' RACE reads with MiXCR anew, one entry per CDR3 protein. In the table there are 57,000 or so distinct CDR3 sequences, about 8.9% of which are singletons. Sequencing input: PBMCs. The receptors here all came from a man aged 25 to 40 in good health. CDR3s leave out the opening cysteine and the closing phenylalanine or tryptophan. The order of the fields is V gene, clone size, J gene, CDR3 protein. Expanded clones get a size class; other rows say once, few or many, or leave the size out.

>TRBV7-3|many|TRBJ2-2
ASSLGSNTGELF
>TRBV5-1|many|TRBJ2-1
ASSLRDSSYNEQF
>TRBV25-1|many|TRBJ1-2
ASSAGSYGYT
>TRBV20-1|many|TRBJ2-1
SADNSGRGYEQF
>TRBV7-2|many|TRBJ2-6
ASSLAGSQNSGANVLT
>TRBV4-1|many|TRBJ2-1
ASSQLGQTSRNEQF
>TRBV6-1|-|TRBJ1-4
ASRPSGEKLF
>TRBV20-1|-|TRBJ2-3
SERSWSLDTQY
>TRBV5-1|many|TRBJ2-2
ASSLSGIAYRANTGELF
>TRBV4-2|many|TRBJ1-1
ASSPNVGEAF
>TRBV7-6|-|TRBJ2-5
ASGNFRGGTVQETQY
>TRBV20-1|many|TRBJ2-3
SARDPNNGIGFDTDTQY
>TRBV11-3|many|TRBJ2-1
ASSSWDNEQF
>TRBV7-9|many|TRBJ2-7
ASSLVSNRAIRPYREQY
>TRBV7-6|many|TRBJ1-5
ASSPVGGRGNQPQH
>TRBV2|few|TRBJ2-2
ASSIGSPNTGELF
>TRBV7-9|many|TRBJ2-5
ASSLAPGLAVETQY
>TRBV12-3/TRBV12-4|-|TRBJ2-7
ASSFGGISYEQY
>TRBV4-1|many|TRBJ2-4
ASSQDRPGGAKNIQY
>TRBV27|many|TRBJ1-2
ASSMTGPNYGYT
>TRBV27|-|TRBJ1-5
ASSTLSPVGEPLH
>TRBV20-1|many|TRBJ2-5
SASIRGAETQY
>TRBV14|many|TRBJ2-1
ASSRGVRRGSSNEQF
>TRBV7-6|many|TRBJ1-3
ASSFGQGFGNTIY
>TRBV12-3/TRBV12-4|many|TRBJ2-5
ASSPGARTDYQETQY
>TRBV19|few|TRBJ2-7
ASSMQGMAYEQY
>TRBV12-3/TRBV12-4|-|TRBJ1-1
ASSLEGTVGTEAF
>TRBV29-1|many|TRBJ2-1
SASGGAGYNEQF
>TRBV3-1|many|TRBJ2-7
ASSPSGQGFHEQY
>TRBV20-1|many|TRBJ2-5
SATGLEQETQY
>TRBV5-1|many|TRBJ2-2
ASSPEAGGTGELF